Presented here are 22 T cell receptor beta chains from one specimen sequenced in a study of T-cell reconstitution after alpha-beta-depleted transplantation in children. It was with unique molecular identifiers that the TCRbeta library was prepared. Using its own MiXCR run on the PCR reads, TCRdb lists one record per CDR3 protein. The sample includes 700,000 or so distinct CDR3 sequences, roughly 13% of them seen just once. Sequences were derived from PBMCs, sampled before TCRalphabeta/CD19-depleted stem cell transplant. These receptors originate from a girl aged 2 to 9 with congenital amegakaryocytic thrombocytopenia, due to receive a stem cell transplant.

This clonotype was recorded at least ten times. The V call is TRBV5-5, the J call TRBJ2-1, with 10 bases that match TRBD2. This CDR3 contains 15 residues. Looked up from germline, CDR1 is SGHKS and CDR2 is YYEKEE (reference sequence). The ends lost 4 bases at V and 4 bases at J; junction bases unmatched: 5. CDR3 coding DNA: TGTGCCAGCAGCCTCGGGACTAGCGATTACAATGAGCAGTTCTTC. Encoded protein: CASSLGTSDYNEQFF.

This clonotype was seen many times. CDR3 region: CSARDGRRGRRNRGEQFF. CDR3 nucleotides: TGCAGTGCTAGAGATGGGAGACGGGGACGGCGGAATAGGGGTGAGCAGTTCTTC. The gene calls are TRBV20-1 and TRBJ2-1; D possibly matches TRBD1 or TRBD2 (5 bases each). Trimming took 0 bases from V and 9 from J, leaving 27 bases between them. The CDR3 is 18 amino acids. CDR1 and CDR2 from the germline V gene are DFQATT and SNEGSKA (reference sequence).

V and J are TRBV11-2 and TRBJ2-2; D ambiguous. Germline V gene lookup returns CDR1 SGHAT and CDR2 FQNNGV. V dropped 7 bases and J dropped 3 bases, with 9 bases sitting between them. The length of the CDR3 is 13 residues. The CDR3 nucleotides read TGTGCCAGCACTTTGGGGTACACCGGGGAGCTGTTTTTT. It encodes CASTLGYTGELFF.

The chain has TRBV3-1 and TRBJ2-1, with D perhaps TRBD2 (7 bases). Trimming took off 3 bases at V and 7 bases at J, with 22 bases between the two ends. The germline V gene has CDR1 LGHDT and CDR2 YNNKEL (reference sequence). The CDR3 is 17 residues long. In nucleotides, the CDR3 is TGTGCCAGCAGCCATCCCGGGGGGCGGGAGAGTGAAAATGAGCAGTTCTTC. Its translation: CASSHPGGRESENEQFF.

Of note for this clonotype: It is likely a read error: a sequence one base away is far more abundant. The conserved phenylalanine or tryptophan normally closing the CDR3 is absent here, so this likely arose from a read error. The chain combines TRBV5-6 with TRBJ1-5; D is possibly TRBD1 (5 bases). V lost 1 base to trimming and J lost 6 bases, with 8 bases between them. This CDR3 comprises 13 residues. Per germline, CDR1 SGHDT and CDR2 YYEEEE. The CDR3 sequence: CASSLTGSQPQHI. Written as DNA, the CDR3 is TGTGCCAGCAGCTTGACAGGATCTCAGCCCCAGCATATT.

The rearrangement joins TRBV7-9 to TRBJ2-1; 7 nucleotides match TRBD1. V shed 5 bases and J 3 bases; nucleotides not matched to a gene: 7. The CDR3 loop spans 15 amino acids. Germline V gives CDR1 SEHNR, CDR2 FQNEAQ (reference sequence). The CDR3 here is CASSATGTVYNEQFF. The CDR3 DNA sequence: TGTGCCAGCAGCGCAACCGGGACAGTCTACAATGAGCAGTTCTTC. The full variable domain, its missing parts supplied by reference TRBV7-9 and TRBJ2-1, is DTGVSQNPRHKITKRGQNVTFRCDPISEHNRLYWYRQTLGQGPEFLTYFQNEAQLEKSRLLSDRFSAERPKGSFSTLEIQRTEQGDSAMYLCASSATGTVYNEQFFGPGTRLTVL.

A few counts support this clonotype. The rearrangement uses TRBV6-1 and TRBJ1-1, with D tentatively TRBD1 (5 bases). The CDR3 sequence is 13 residues long. CDR1 is MNHNS and CDR2 is SASEGT in the germline V gene. Trimming removed 6 bases at V and 6 bases at J, with 14 bases between. This chain's CDR3 is CASRTPRGSEAFF. The CDR3 bases are TGTGCCAGCAGGACACCAAGGGGCTCTGAAGCTTTCTTT.

The V gene is TRBV15, the J gene TRBJ2-1; D is perhaps TRBD1 (6 bases). V was trimmed by 8 bases and J by 4 bases, leaving 15 bases between them. Per the germline V gene, CDR1 is LNHNV and CDR2 is YYDKDF (reference sequence). This CDR3 region has 14 residues. The CDR3 bases are TGTGCCACCGGACGACAGGCGGATTACAATGAGCAGTTCTTC. It encodes CATGRQADYNEQFF.

At least ten counts were recorded for this clonotype. The chain carries TRBV12-3 or TRBV12-4 and TRBJ2-7, with D perhaps TRBD2 (6 bases). This CDR3 is 15 amino acids long. With 3 bases removed from V and 6 bases from J, the gap between germline ends came to 18 bases. CDR3 coding DNA: TGTGCCAGCAGTTTTCGGGGGATTATGATTGGCGAGCAGTACTTC. Protein product: CASSFRGIMIGEQYF.

This clonotype was observed a single time. The rearrangement links TRBV12-3 or TRBV12-4 to TRBJ1-1; 7 nucleotides align to TRBD1. V lost 5 bases to trimming and J lost 7 bases; unmatched junction nucleotides: 10. The CDR3 loop spans 14 amino acids. The CDR3 is CASSQQGPRGEAFF. The CDR3 nucleotides are TGTGCCAGCAGTCAACAGGGGCCCCGTGGTGAAGCTTTCTTT.

This clonotype appeared many times. The gene calls are TRBV5-1 and TRBJ2-7; D call uncertain. The germline CDR1 and CDR2 sequences are SGHRS and YFSETQ. V lost 4 bases and J lost 7, with 9 bases in between. The length of the CDR3 is 11 residues. CDR3 sequence reads: CASSQRMEQYF. For the CDR3, the DNA is TGCGCCAGCAGCCAAAGGATGGAGCAGTACTTC.

This clonotype was counted ten times or more. The V call is TRBV20-1, the J call TRBJ2-7; possibly TRBD2 for D (5 bases). CDR1 is DFQATT and CDR2 is SNEGSKA in the germline V gene (reference sequence). The V end lost 3 bases, the J end lost 2 bases, and 17 bases lay between the germline ends. The CDR3 is made up of 15 amino acids. The CDR3 protein is CSASGLRATTYEQYF. CDR3 sequence (DNA): TGCAGTGCTAGTGGTCTGCGGGCCACTACCTACGAGCAGTACTTC.

This clonotype was recorded at least ten times. This chain connects TRBV10-3 to TRBJ2-7, with D possibly TRBD2 on 7 matching bases. This CDR3 comprises 15 residues. Per the germline V gene, CDR1 is ENHRY and CDR2 is SYGVKD. V lost 0 bases, J lost 5 bases, and 14 bases lay in between. CDR3 in DNA: TGTGCCATCAGTGAGTCGATCACAGGGAGGGACGAGCAGTACTTC. Translation: CAISESITGRDEQYF.

Many counts were recorded for this clonotype. The chain links TRBV18 to TRBJ1-6; D gene uncertain. The CDR3 is 14 residues long. CDR1 is KGHSH, CDR2 LQKENI, per germline. Trimming pared 4 bases from V and 9 bases from J, leaving 13 bases between. CDR3 DNA: TGTGCCAGCTCACGGACGGGAGAGTCTTCACCCCTCCACTTT. Encoded protein: CASSRTGESSPLHF. Complete variable domain (other parts from reference TRBV18 and TRBJ1-6): NAGVMQNPRHLVRRRGQEARLRCSPMKGHSHVYWYRQLPEEGLKFMVYLQKENIIDESGMPKERFSAEFPKEGPSILRIQQVVRGDSAAYFCASSRTGESSPLHFGNGTRLTVT.

This rearrangement joins TRBV20-1 to TRBJ2-1; D gene unclear. The CDR3 is 13 amino acids. V was pared by 6 bases and J by 8 bases, with 17 bases between. CDR1 and CDR2 (germline): DFQATT, SNEGSKA (reference sequence). The CDR3 DNA follows: TGCAGTGCGAGCCCCCGAGCCATGTATGAGCAGTTCTTC. As protein: CSASPRAMYEQFF.

This chain links TRBV24-1 with TRBJ2-2, with D unclear. Germline V gene data show CDR1 as KGHDR and CDR2 as SFDVKD. The length of the CDR3 is 15 residues. V gave up 1 base and J gave up 0 bases, with 5 bases separating them. CDR3: CATSDLKTNTGELFF. In DNA form, the CDR3 reads TGTGCCACCAGTGATTTAAAAACGAACACCGGGGAGCTGTTTTTT.

The V and J genes are TRBV5-1 and TRBJ2-2; 9 bases are shared with TRBD1. This CDR3 comprises 15 residues. J was trimmed by 7 bases and V by 3 bases; bases with no gene match: 7. Germline CDR1 and CDR2: SGHRS and YFSETQ. The CDR3 protein is CASSSGGTGLGELFF. The CDR3 DNA is TGCGCCAGCAGCTCCGGAGGGACAGGGCTCGGGGAGCTGTTTTTT.

This chain connects TRBV12-3 or TRBV12-4 to TRBJ1-2, with 7 bases fitting TRBD1. Trimming removed 3 bases from V and 4 bases from J; junction bases left unmatched: 11. The CDR3 totals 16 residues. The CDR3 DNA reads as TGTGCCAGCAGTTTCTCTTCTAAGACAGGGACCTATGGCTACACCTTC. Protein sequence: CASSFSSKTGTYGYTF.

This clonotype occurred many times. The genes are TRBV12-3 or TRBV12-4 and TRBJ2-1, with 10 bases lining up with TRBD2. V lost 3 bases to trimming and J lost 10 bases; unmatched junction nucleotides: 9. The CDR3 is 15 residues long. CDR3 protein: CASSFSLAGVGEQFF. As DNA, the CDR3 is TGTGCCAGCAGTTTCTCGCTAGCGGGAGTTGGAGAGCAGTTCTTC.

The sample holds many counts of this clonotype. The chain links TRBV5-5 to TRBJ2-1; 7 positions agree with TRBD1. This CDR3 has 13 amino acids. Per the germline V gene, CDR1 is SGHKS and CDR2 is YYEKEE (reference sequence). After removal of 5 bases from V and 9 bases from J, the junction contained 8 bases not matched to a gene. DNA for the CDR3: TGTGCCAGCAGAGTTGACAGGGCAGGTGAGCAGTTCTTC. It encodes CASRVDRAGEQFF.

This clonotype was detected many times. The chain carries TRBV9 and TRBJ2-7; D gene ambiguous. The CDR3 is 14 amino acids. CDR1 is SGDLS, CDR2 YYNGEE, per germline. The V and J ends lost 4 bases and 0 bases respectively, with 11 bases between them. The CDR3 DNA follows: TGTGCCAGCAGCCCCCGCTGGAGCTCCTACGAGCAGTACTTC. Translation gives CASSPRWSSYEQYF.

There are many counts of this clonotype. The CDR3 reads CSARDRTEIRMNTEAFF. CDR3 sequence (DNA): TGCAGTGCTAGAGACCGCACGGAGATTCGTATGAACACTGAAGCTTTCTTT. The genes are TRBV20-1 and TRBJ1-1, with D unresolved. The V gene's germline CDR1 is DFQATT and CDR2 SNEGSKA (reference sequence). Trimming stripped 0 bases from V and 0 bases from J, with 17 bases between. The length of the CDR3 is 17 residues.